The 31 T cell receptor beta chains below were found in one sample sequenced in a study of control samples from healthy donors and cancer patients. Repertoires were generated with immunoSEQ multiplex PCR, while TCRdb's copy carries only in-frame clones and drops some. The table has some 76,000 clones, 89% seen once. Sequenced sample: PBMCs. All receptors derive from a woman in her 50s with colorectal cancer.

The CDR3 DNA is TGTGCCAGCAGCAAGTCCCGCCCCTCTGGGGAGCAGTTCTTC. This codes for CASSKSRPSGEQFF. V is TRBV7-2 and J is TRBJ2-1; D remains ambiguous. V lost 5 bases and J 10 bases, leaving 18 bases between the germline ends. Looked up from germline, CDR1 is SGHTA and CDR2 is FQGNSA. The CDR3 is 14 residues long.

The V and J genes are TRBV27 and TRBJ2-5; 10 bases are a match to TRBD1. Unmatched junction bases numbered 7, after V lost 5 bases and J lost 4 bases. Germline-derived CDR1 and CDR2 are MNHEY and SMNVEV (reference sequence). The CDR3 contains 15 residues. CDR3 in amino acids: CASSPRQGAGETQYF. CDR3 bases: TGTGCCAGCAGTCCACGACAGGGGGCCGGAGAGACCCAGTACTTC.

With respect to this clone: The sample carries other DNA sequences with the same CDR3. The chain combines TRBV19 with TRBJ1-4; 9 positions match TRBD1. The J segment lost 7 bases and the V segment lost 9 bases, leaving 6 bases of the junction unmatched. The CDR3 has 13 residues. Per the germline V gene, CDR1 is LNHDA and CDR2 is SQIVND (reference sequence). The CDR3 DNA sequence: TGTGCCAGCCATCGGACAGGGGTTGAAAAACTGTTTTTT. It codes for CASHRTGVEKLFF. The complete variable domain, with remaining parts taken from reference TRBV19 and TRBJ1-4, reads DGGITQSPKYLFRKEGQNVTLSCEQNLNHDAMYWYRQDPGQGLRLIYYSQIVNDFQKGDIAEGYSVSREKKESFPLTVTSAQKNPTAFYLCASHRTGVEKLFFGSGTQLSVL.

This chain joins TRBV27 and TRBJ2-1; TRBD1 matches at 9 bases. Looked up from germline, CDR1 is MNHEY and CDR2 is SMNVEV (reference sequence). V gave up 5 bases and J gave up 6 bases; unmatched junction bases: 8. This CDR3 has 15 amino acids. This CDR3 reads CASSTGQGRVNEQFF. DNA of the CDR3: TGTGCCAGCAGTACGGGACAGGGACGTGTCAATGAGCAGTTCTTC.

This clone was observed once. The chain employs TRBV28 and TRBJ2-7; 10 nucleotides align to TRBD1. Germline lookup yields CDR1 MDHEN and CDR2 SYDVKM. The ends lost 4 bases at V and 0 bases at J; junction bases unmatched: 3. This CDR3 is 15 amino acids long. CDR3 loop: CASSSWTGGSYEQYV. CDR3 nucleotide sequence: TGTGCCAGCAGTTCCTGGACAGGGGGCTCCTACGAGCAGTACGTC.

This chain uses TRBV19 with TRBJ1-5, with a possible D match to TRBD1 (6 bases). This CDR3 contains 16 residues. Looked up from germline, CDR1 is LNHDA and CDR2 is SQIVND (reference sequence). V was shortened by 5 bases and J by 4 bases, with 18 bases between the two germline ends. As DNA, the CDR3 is TGTGCCAGTAGTGTCCTTCAGGGGAGTCGAAATCAGCCCCAGCATTTT. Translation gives CASSVLQGSRNQPQHF.

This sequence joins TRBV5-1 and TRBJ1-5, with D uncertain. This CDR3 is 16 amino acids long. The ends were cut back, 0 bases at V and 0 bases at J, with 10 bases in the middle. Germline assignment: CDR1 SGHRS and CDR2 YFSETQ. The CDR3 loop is CASSLGGTNSNQPQHF. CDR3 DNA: TGCGCCAGCAGCTTGGGCGGTACAAATAGCAATCAGCCCCAGCATTTT.

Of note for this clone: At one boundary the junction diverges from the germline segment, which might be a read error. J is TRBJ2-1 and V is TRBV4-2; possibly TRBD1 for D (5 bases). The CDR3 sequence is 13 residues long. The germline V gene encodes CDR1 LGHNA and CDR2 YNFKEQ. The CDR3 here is CASSQDQSEKGVF. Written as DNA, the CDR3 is TGTGCCAGCAGCCAAGATCAGTCGGAAAAAGGGGTCTTC.

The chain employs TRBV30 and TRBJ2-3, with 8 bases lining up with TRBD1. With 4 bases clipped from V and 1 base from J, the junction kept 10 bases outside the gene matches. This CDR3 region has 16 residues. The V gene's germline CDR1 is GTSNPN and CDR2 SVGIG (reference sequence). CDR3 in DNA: TGTGCCTGGAAAACCGGACAGGGATGGGGCACAGATACGCAGTATTTT. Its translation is CAWKTGQGWGTDTQYF.

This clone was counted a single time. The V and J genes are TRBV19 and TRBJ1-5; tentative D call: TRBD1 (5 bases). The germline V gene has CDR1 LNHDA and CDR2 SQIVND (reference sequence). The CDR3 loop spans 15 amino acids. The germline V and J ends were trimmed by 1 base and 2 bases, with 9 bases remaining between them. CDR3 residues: CASSIGTLRNQPQHF. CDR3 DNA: TGTGCCAGTAGTATAGGGACACTTCGCAATCAGCCCCAGCATTTT.

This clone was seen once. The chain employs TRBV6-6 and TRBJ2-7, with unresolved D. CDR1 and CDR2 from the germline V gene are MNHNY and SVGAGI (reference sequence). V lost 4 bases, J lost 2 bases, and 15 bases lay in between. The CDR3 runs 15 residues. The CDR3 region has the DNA TGTGCCAGCAGTTCCCGGACGGCTGCCCCCTACGAGCAGTACGTC. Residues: CASSSRTAAPYEQYV.

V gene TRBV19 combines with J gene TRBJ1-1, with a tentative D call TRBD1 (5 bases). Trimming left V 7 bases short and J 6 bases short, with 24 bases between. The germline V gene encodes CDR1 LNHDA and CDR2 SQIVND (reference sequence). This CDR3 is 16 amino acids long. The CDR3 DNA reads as TGTGCCAGTACCATCCGGCTGCGGGACCCAATTTCTGAAGCTTTCTTT. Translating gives CASTIRLRDPISEAFF.

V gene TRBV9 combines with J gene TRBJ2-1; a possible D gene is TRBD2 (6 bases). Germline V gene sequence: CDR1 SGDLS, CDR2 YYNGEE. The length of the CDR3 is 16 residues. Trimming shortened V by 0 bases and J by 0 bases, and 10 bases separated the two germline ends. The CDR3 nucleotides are TGTGCCAGCAGCGTAGGTGGGGGGACCTCCTACAATGAGCAGTTCTTC. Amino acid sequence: CASSVGGGTSYNEQFF.

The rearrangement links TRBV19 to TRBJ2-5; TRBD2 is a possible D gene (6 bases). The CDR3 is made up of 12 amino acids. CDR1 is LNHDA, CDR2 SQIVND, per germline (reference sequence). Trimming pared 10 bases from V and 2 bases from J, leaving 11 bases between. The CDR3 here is CATQGGQETQYF. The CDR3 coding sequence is TGTGCCACTCAGGGAGGACAAGAGACCCAGTACTTC.

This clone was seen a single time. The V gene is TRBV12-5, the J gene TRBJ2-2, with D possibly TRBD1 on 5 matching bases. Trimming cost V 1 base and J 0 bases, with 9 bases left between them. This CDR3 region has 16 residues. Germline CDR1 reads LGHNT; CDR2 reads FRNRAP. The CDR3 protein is CASGLGRQTNTGELFF. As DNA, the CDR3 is TGTGCTAGTGGTTTGGGCCGACAGACGAACACCGGGGAGCTGTTTTTT. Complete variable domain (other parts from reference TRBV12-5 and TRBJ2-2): DARVTQTPRHKVTEMGQEVTMRCQPILGHNTVFWYRQTMMQGLELLAYFRNRAPLDDSGMPKDRFSAEMPDATLATLKIQPSEPRDSAVYFCASGLGRQTNTGELFFGEGSRLTVL.

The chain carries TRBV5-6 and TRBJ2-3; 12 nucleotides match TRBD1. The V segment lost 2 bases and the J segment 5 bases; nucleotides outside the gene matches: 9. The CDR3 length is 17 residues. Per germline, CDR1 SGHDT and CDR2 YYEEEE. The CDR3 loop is CASSFNGGQGAIDTQYF. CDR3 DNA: TGTGCCAGCAGCTTCAACGGGGGACAGGGGGCAATAGATACGCAGTATTTT.

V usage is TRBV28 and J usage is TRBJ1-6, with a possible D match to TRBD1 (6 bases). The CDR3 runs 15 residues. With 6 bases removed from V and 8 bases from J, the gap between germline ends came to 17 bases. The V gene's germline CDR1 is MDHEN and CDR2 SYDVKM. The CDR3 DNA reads TGTGCCAGCAGCTTTCTGGGGGGCAATGATTCACCCCTCCACTTT. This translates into CASSFLGGNDSPLHF.

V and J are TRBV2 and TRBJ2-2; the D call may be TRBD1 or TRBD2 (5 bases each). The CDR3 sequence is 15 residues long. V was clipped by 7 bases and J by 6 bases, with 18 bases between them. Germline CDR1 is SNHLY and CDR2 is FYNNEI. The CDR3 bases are TGTGCCAGCAAGGGTATGGGGGATCTCGCCGGGGAGCTGTTTTTT. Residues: CASKGMGDLAGELFF.

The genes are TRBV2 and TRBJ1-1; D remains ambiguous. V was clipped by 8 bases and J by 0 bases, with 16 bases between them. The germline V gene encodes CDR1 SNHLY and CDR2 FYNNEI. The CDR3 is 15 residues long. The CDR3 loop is CASSQAGTLNTEAFF. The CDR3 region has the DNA TGTGCCAGCTCTCAGGCCGGTACATTGAACACTGAAGCTTTCTTT.

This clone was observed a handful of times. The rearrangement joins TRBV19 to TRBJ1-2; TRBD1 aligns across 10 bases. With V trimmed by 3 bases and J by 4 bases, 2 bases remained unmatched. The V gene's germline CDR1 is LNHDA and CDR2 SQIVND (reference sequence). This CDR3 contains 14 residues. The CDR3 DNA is TGTGCCAGTAGTATCGGGACAGGGGCCTATGGCTACACCTTC. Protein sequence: CASSIGTGAYGYTF.

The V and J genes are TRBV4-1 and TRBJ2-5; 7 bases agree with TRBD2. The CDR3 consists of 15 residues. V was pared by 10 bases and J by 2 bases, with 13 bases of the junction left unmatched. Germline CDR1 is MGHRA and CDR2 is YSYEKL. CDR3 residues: CATSSAGVKQETQYF. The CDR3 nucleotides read TGCGCCACCTCCTCGGCGGGGGTGAAACAAGAGACCCAGTACTTC.

The chain's CDR3 is CASSLGGAYNEQFF. CDR3 in DNA: TGCGCCAGCAGCTTGGGGGGGGCCTACAATGAGCAGTTCTTC. This chain connects TRBV5-1 to TRBJ2-1; TRBD2 is a possible D gene (6 bases). Trimming took 0 bases from V and 2 from J, leaving 6 bases between them. The CDR3 is 14 amino acids. The germline CDR1 and CDR2 sequences are SGHRS and YFSETQ.

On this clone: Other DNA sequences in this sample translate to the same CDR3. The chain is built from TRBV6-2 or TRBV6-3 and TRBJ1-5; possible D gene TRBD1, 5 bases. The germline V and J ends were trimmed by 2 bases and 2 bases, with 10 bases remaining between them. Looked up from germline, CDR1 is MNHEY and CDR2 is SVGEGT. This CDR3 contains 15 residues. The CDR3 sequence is CASSYGGVGNQPQHF. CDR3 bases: TGTGCCAGCAGTTACGGGGGGGTAGGCAATCAGCCCCAGCATTTT.

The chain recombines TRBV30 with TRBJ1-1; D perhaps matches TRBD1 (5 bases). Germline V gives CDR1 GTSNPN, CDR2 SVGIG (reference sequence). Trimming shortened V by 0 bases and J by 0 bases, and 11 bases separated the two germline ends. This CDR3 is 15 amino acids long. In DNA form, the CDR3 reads TGTGCCTGGAGTGTAGGGGCAGGGATGAACACTGAAGCTTTCTTT. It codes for CAWSVGAGMNTEAFF.

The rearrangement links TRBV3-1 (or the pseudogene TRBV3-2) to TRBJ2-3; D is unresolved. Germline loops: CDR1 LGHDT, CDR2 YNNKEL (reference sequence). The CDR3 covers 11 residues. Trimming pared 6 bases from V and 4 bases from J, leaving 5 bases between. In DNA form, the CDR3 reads TGTGCCAGCAGGCGCGCAGATACGCAGTATTTT. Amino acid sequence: CASRRADTQYF.

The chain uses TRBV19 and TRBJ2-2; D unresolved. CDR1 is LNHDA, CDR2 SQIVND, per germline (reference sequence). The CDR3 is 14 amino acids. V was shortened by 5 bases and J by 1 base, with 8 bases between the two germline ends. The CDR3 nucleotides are TGTGCCAGTAGTGAACTCCGGAACACCGGGGAGCTGTTTTTT. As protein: CASSELRNTGELFF.

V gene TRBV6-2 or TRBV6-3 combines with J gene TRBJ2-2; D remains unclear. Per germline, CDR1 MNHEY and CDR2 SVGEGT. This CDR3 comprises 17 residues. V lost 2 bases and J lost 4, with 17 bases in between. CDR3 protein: CASSYGLLGGITGELFF. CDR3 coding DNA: TGTGCCAGCAGTTACGGGCTTTTGGGCGGCATCACCGGGGAGCTGTTTTTT.

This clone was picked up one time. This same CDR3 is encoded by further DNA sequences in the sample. This CDR3 reads CAWSVLDGNTEAFF. In nucleotides, the CDR3 is TGTGCCTGGAGTGTACTCGACGGAAACACTGAAGCTTTCTTT. The chain joins TRBV30 to TRBJ1-1; D uncertain. V lost 0 bases and J 2 bases, leaving 10 bases between the germline ends. CDR1 and CDR2 (germline): GTSNPN, SVGIG (reference sequence). CDR3 size: 14 residues.

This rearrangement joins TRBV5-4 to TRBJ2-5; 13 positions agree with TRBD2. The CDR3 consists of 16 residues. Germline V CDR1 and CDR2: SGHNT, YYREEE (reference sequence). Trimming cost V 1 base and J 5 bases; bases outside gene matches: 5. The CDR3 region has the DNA TGTGCCAGCAGCTTGCTGACTAGCGGGGGGAGGGAGACCCAGTACTTC. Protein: CASSLLTSGGRETQYF.

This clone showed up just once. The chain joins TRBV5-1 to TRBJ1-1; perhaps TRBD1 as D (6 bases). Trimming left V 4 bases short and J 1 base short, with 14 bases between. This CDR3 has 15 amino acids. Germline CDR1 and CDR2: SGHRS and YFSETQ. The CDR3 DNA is TGCGCCAGCAGCGTGACAGACAGGTGGAACACTGAAGCTTTCTTT. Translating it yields CASSVTDRWNTEAFF.

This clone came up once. Here the CDR3 reads CASSQVRQGSYGYTF. As DNA, the CDR3 is TGCGCCAGCAGCCAAGTCCGACAGGGCTCCTATGGCTACACCTTC. The chain combines TRBV4-1 with TRBJ1-2; 7 positions agree with TRBD1. Germline V gives CDR1 MGHRA, CDR2 YSYEKL. After removal of 1 base from V and 4 bases from J, the junction contained 6 bases not matched to a gene. The CDR3 sequence is 15 residues long.